These 18 T cell receptor beta chains share one sample of origin, sequenced in a study of OX40 agonist ivuxolimab in advanced cancers. Measured with immunoSEQ multiplex PCR; TCRdb has only the in-frame clones, and not every one. The sample carries approximately 54,000 clones, about nine tenths recorded once. Sequenced here: CD4+ or CD8+ T cells sorted from blood, sampled in a trial of the OX40 agonist ivuxolimab. Receptor source: an adult with an advanced solid tumor such as melanoma, head and neck, liver or kidney cancer.

The chain recombines TRBV2 with TRBJ2-2, with a possible D match to TRBD2 (6 bases). Germline CDR1 SNHLY, CDR2 FYNNEI. CDR3 size: 14 residues. V was cut by 4 bases and J by 5 bases, with 11 bases left in between. This CDR3 reads CASSAPSGTGELFF. CDR3 coding DNA: TGTGCCAGCAGTGCACCCAGCGGGACCGGGGAGCTGTTTTTT.

The chain employs TRBV5-1 and TRBJ2-7, with 8 bases fitting TRBD2. Germline V gene data show CDR1 as SGHRS and CDR2 as YFSETQ. This CDR3 has 15 amino acids. Losses at the gene ends were 2 bases for V and 0 bases for J; bases not matched to a gene: 4. DNA for the CDR3: TGCGCCAGCAGCTTTAGGCTAGCGGGCTCCTACGAGCAGTACTTC. This sequence encodes CASSFRLAGSYEQYF.

V usage is TRBV5-6 and J usage is TRBJ2-4; D perhaps matches TRBD1 (6 bases). This CDR3 has 13 amino acids. The V gene's germline CDR1 is SGHDT and CDR2 YYEEEE. Trimming took off 5 bases at V and 7 bases at J, with 13 bases between the two ends. CDR3 amino acids: CASRLTGFNIQYF. The CDR3 bases are TGTGCCAGCAGACTAACAGGGTTCAACATTCAGTACTTC.

V gene TRBV10-3 combines with J gene TRBJ2-7; D possibly corresponds to TRBD2 (6 bases). V gave up 4 bases and J gave up 3 bases, with 13 bases separating them. Germline V gene data show CDR1 as ENHRY and CDR2 as SYGVKD. This CDR3 is 14 amino acids long. In nucleotides, the CDR3 is TGTGCCATCAGTGGTAGGGACTCCGGCTACGAGCAGTACTTC. It codes for CAISGRDSGYEQYF.

V is TRBV7-2 and J is TRBJ1-1; no clear D gene. This CDR3 has 12 amino acids. The V gene lost 3 bases and the J gene lost 1 base, with 3 bases spanning the gap. CDR1 SGHTA and CDR2 FQGNSA come from the germline V gene. The CDR3 coding sequence is TGTGCCAGCAGCTTTTGGAACACTGAAGCTTTCTTT. Translated: CASSFWNTEAFF.

This chain links TRBV2 with TRBJ2-1, with D hard to call. CDR1 is SNHLY and CDR2 is FYNNEI in the germline V gene. This CDR3 region has 14 residues. V dropped 5 bases and J dropped 0 bases, with 8 bases sitting between them. The CDR3: CASSSLSSYNEQFF. Written as DNA, the CDR3 is TGTGCCAGCAGTTCCTTAAGCTCCTACAATGAGCAGTTCTTC.

The chain has TRBV28 and TRBJ2-7, with D hard to call. From germline, CDR1 is MDHEN and CDR2 SYDVKM. V was clipped by 3 bases and J by 0 bases, with 15 bases between them. The CDR3 consists of 16 residues. The CDR3, as DNA: TGTGCCAGCAGTTTTACCCTACCCAGCCTCTCCTACGAGCAGTACTTC. Amino acid sequence: CASSFTLPSLSYEQYF.

This chain connects TRBV11-2 to TRBJ2-7, with TRBD2 matching 12 bases. With V trimmed by 4 bases and J by 1 base, 2 bases remained unmatched. Germline V gives CDR1 SGHAT, CDR2 FQNNGV. This CDR3 comprises 15 residues. CDR3 region: CASSSGLAGSYEQYF. The DNA for the CDR3 is TGTGCCAGCAGCTCCGGACTAGCGGGGTCCTACGAGCAGTACTTC. The full variable domain, rest sourced from reference TRBV11-2 and TRBJ2-7, is EAGVAQSPRYKIIEKRQSVAFWCNPISGHATLYWYQQILGQGPKLLIQFQNNGVVDDSQLPKDRFSAERLKGVDSTLKIQPAKLEDSAVYLCASSSGLAGSYEQYFGPGTRLTVT.

The chain employs TRBV10-1 and TRBJ1-1; no clear D gene. There are 12 residues in the CDR3. V was trimmed by 2 bases and J by 8 bases, leaving 9 bases between them. From germline, CDR1 is WNHNN and CDR2 SYGVQD (reference sequence). CDR3 in DNA: TGCGCCAGCAGTGAGAACGGCCGGGAAGCTTTCTTT. This translates into CASSENGREAFF.

This sequence joins TRBV18 and TRBJ2-1; 7 bases align to TRBD2. The CDR3 extends over 16 amino acids. The germline gives CDR1 KGHSH, CDR2 LQKENI. The V and J ends lost 1 base and 0 bases, in that order; junction bases with no gene match: 3. Here the CDR3 DNA reads TGTGCCAGCTCACCACAGCGGGACTTCTCCTACAATGAGCAGTTCTTC. Its protein is CASSPQRDFSYNEQFF.

This rearrangement joins TRBV5-4 to TRBJ2-5, with a possible D match to TRBD2 (7 bases). V dropped 4 bases and J dropped 4 bases, with 20 bases sitting between them. The CDR3 extends over 16 amino acids. Germline V gene sequence: CDR1 SGHNT, CDR2 YYREEE (reference sequence). The CDR3 is CASSQEVSGGPETQYF. CDR3 bases: TGTGCCAGCAGCCAAGAGGTATCGGGGGGCCCAGAGACCCAGTACTTC.

This sequence joins TRBV13 and TRBJ1-2; 7 positions agree with TRBD1. This CDR3 region has 14 residues. The junction had 11 bases not matched to a gene; V was cut back by 5 bases and J by 8 bases. Germline-derived CDR1 and CDR2 are PRHDT and FYEKMQ (reference sequence). Here the CDR3 reads CASSTRDSARGYTF. DNA of the CDR3: TGTGCCAGCAGCACCCGGGACAGTGCGAGAGGCTACACCTTC.

The V call is TRBV29-1, the J call TRBJ2-7; no reliable D call. V was trimmed by 1 base and J by 0 bases, leaving 10 bases between them. Looked up from germline, CDR1 is SQVTM and CDR2 is ANQGSEA. The CDR3 contains 14 residues. In DNA, the CDR3 is TGCAGCGTTGAAGGACGCGATACCTCCTACGAGCAGTACTTC. This encodes CSVEGRDTSYEQYF.

This clone was picked up one time. The genes are TRBV5-1 and TRBJ1-4; a possible D gene is TRBD1 (6 bases). The germline V gene has CDR1 SGHRS and CDR2 YFSETQ. This CDR3 contains 15 residues. V was shortened by 4 bases and J by 5 bases, with 15 bases between the two germline ends. The CDR3 sequence is CASSDLTGMNEKLFF. The CDR3 DNA sequence: TGCGCCAGCAGCGATCTGACAGGAATGAATGAAAAACTGTTTTTT.

V usage is TRBV6-6 and J usage is TRBJ2-7; TRBD1 agrees at 7 bases. The junction had 10 bases not matched to a gene; V was cut back by 6 bases and J by 2 bases. The CDR3 has 15 residues. Germline CDR1 MNHNY, CDR2 SVGAGI (reference sequence). Written as DNA, the CDR3 is TGTGCCAGCAGCCAGGGACAGACCTTACCCTACGAGCAGTACTTC. Translated: CASSQGQTLPYEQYF.

This sequence joins TRBV5-5 and TRBJ2-2, with 8 bases matching TRBD1. CDR1 and CDR2 (germline): SGHKS, YYEKEE (reference sequence). This CDR3 has 15 amino acids. After removal of 4 bases from V and 0 bases from J, the junction contained 2 bases not matched to a gene. The CDR3, as DNA: TGTGCCAGCAGCGGACAGGGCCCGAACACCGGGGAGCTGTTTTTT. Its translation is CASSGQGPNTGELFF.

The chain employs TRBV6-5 and TRBJ1-2, with 9 nucleotides matching TRBD1. This CDR3 is 13 amino acids long. Germline V CDR1 and CDR2: MNHEY, SVGAGI. V lost 3 bases and J lost 12; bases outside the gene matches: 8. This CDR3 reads CASSYKGTGSNTF. The DNA of the CDR3 is TGTGCCAGCAGTTATAAGGGGACAGGGTCAAACACCTTC.

The V call is TRBV27, the J call TRBJ1-1, with TRBD1 identical over 7 bases. Germline CDR1 MNHEY, CDR2 SMNVEV (reference sequence). The CDR3 length is 16 residues. J was trimmed by 1 base and V by 0 bases; bases with no gene match: 5. The CDR3 sequence is CASSLSGGGENTEAFF. In DNA, the CDR3 is TGTGCCAGCAGTTTATCGGGAGGGGGCGAGAACACTGAAGCTTTCTTT.